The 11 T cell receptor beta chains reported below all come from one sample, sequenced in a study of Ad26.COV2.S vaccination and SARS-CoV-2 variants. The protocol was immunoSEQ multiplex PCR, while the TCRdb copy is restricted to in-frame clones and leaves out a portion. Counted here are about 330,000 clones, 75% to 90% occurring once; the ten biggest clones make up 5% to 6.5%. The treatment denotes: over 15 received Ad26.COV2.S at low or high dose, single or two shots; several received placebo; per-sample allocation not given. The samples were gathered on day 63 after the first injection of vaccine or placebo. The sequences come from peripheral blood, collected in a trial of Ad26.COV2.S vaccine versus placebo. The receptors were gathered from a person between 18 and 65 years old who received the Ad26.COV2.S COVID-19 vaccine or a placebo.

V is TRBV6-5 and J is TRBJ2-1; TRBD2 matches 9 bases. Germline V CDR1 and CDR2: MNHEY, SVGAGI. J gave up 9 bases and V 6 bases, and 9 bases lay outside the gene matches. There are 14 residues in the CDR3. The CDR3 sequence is CASRAGLARSEQFF. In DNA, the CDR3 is TGTGCCAGCAGAGCGGGACTAGCTAGAAGTGAGCAGTTCTTC.

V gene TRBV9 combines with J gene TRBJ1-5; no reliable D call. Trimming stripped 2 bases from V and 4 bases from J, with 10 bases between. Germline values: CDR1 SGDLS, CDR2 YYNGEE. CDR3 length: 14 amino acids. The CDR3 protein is CASSVSVDNQPQHF. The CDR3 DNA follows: TGTGCCAGCAGCGTGAGCGTGGATAATCAGCCCCAGCATTTT.

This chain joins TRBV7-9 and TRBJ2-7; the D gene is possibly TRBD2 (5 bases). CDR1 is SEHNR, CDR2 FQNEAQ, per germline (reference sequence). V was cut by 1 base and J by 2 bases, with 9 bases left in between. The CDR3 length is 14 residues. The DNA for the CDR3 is TGTGCCAGCAGCTTAGGGGGAGAAACCTACGAGCAGTACGTC. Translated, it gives CASSLGGETYEQYV.

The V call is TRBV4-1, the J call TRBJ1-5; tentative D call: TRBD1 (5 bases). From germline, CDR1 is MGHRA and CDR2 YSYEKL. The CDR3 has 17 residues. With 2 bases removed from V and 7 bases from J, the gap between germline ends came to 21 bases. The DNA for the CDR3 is TGCGCCAGCAGCCAATCCCGGGGCCCTCGTCTGGAACAGCCCCAGCATTTT. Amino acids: CASSQSRGPRLEQPQHF.

CDR3 sequence: CSVLFLAPDTQYF. CDR3 sequence (DNA): TGCAGCGTGCTCTTCCTCGCCCCAGATACGCAGTATTTT. This chain connects TRBV29-1 to TRBJ2-3; the D is unclear. V lost 6 bases and J 4 bases, leaving 14 bases between the germline ends. Germline CDR1 reads SQVTM; CDR2 reads ANQGSEA. This CDR3 comprises 13 residues.

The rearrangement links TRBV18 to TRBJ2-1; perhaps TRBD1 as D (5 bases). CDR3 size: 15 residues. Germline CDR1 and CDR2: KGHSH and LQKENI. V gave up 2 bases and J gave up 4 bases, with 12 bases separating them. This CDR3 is CASSPSRTGYNEQFF. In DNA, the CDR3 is TGTGCCAGCTCACCATCGCGAACAGGTTACAATGAGCAGTTCTTC.

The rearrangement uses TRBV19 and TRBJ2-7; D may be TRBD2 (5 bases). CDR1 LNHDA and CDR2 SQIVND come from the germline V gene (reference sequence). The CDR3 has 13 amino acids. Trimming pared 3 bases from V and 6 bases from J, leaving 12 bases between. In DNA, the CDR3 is TGTGCCAGTAGTATGAGGGCTTCTTCCGAGCAGTACTTC. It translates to CASSMRASSEQYF. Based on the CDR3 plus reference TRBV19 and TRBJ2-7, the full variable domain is DGGITQSPKYLFRKEGQNVTLSCEQNLNHDAMYWYRQDPGQGLRLIYYSQIVNDFQKGDIAEGYSVSREKKESFPLTVTSAQKNPTAFYLCASSMRASSEQYFGPGTRLTVT.

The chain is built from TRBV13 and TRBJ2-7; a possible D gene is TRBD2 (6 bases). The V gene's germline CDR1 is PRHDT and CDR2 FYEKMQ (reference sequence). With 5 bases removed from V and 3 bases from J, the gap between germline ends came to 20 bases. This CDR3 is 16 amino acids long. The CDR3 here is CASSHRGGATFYEQYF. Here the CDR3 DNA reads TGTGCCAGCAGCCATCGGGGCGGGGCTACTTTCTACGAGCAGTACTTC.

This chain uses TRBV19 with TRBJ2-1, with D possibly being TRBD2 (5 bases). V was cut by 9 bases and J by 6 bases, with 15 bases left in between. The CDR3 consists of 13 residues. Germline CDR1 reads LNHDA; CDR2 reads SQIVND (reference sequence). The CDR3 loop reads CASHASNGNEQFF. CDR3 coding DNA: TGTGCCAGCCATGCTAGCAACGGCAATGAGCAGTTCTTC.

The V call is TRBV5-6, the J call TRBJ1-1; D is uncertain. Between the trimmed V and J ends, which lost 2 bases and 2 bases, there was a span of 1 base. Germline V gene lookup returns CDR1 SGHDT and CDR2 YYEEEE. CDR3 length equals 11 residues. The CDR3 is CASSFNTEAFF. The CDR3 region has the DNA TGTGCCAGCAGCTTTAACACTGAAGCTTTCTTT.

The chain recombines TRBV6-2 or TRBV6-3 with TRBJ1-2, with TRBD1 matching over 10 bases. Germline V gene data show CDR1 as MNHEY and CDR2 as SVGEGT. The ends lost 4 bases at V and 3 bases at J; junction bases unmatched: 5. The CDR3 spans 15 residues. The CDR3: CASSSTGTGDYGYTF. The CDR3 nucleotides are TGTGCCAGCAGTTCCACCGGGACAGGGGACTATGGCTACACCTTC.